The 24 T cell receptor beta chains below come from one sample, sequenced in a study of naive and memory T cell subsets. A UMI-containing oligonucleotide was joined by 3' ligation to the TCR cDNA template. Amplification of ligated cDNA took four PCR rounds with SP2 and nested alpha and beta constant primers. TCRdb ran MiXCR on the 5' RACE reads and lists one entry per CDR3 protein. This table holds 56,000 or so distinct CDR3 sequences, 7.6% found once. The receptors were gathered from a female donor in good health.

This clonotype showed up many times. The chain couples TRBV12-3 or TRBV12-4 to TRBJ1-5; D uncertain. The CDR3 contains 14 residues. The V gene lost 0 bases and the J gene lost 2 bases, with 5 bases spanning the gap. The CDR3 sequence is CASSLAVGNQPQHF. In DNA form, the CDR3 reads TGTGCCAGCAGTTTAGCTGTGGGCAATCAGCCCCAGCATTTT.

This clonotype was recorded a few times. This chain links TRBV7-9 with TRBJ2-7; possibly TRBD1 for D (6 bases). Germline CDR1 is SEHNR and CDR2 is FQNEAQ (reference sequence). V was shortened by 5 bases and J by 5 bases, with 16 bases between the two germline ends. This CDR3 region has 14 residues. The chain's CDR3 is CASSPEWGLDEQYF. Here the CDR3 DNA reads TGTGCCAGCAGCCCGGAGTGGGGGCTCGACGAGCAGTACTTC.

The table lists this clonotype with a few counts. The chain has TRBV24-1 and TRBJ2-2; 7 positions agree with TRBD1. CDR1 and CDR2 from the germline V gene are KGHDR and SFDVKD. The J segment lost 1 base and the V segment lost 5 bases, leaving 9 bases of the junction unmatched. The CDR3 length is 17 residues. In nucleotides, the CDR3 is TGTGCCACCAGTGTCCTCCCTGGACAGGAGAACACCGGGGAGCTGTTTTTT. It is translated as CATSVLPGQENTGELFF.

This clonotype has ten or more counts. The chain recombines TRBV10-2 with TRBJ1-5; D gene uncertain. The CDR3 covers 15 residues. The germline V gene has CDR1 WSHSY and CDR2 SAAADI. Trimming left V 0 bases short and J 7 bases short, with 13 bases between. Written as DNA, the CDR3 is TGCGCCAGCAGTGAGTCGAGCCCGGTGGGCCAGCCCCAGCATTTT. It is translated as CASSESSPVGQPQHF.

The V call is TRBV3-1, the J call TRBJ2-1; D ambiguous. Germline loops: CDR1 LGHDT, CDR2 YNNKEL (reference sequence). Trimming took off 3 bases at V and 8 bases at J, with 5 bases between the two ends. The CDR3 is 11 residues long. This chain's CDR3 is CASSQSYEQFF. DNA of the CDR3: TGTGCCAGCAGCCAGTCCTATGAGCAGTTCTTC.

This clonotype was picked up many times. V gene TRBV7-2 combines with J gene TRBJ1-1, with TRBD1 matching 8 bases. The ends lost 1 base at V and 9 bases at J; junction bases unmatched: 10. The germline CDR1 and CDR2 sequences are SGHTA and FQGNSA. The CDR3 is 15 residues long. The CDR3 is CASSLGGGTGGKAFF. The CDR3 nucleotides are TGTGCCAGCAGCTTAGGGGGCGGGACAGGAGGTAAAGCTTTCTTT.

In this sample, this clonotype turned up a few times. This CDR3 is CASSWGSRETQYF. The CDR3 DNA follows: TGCGCCAGCAGCTGGGGTTCACGGGAGACCCAGTACTTC. The rearrangement uses TRBV5-1 and TRBJ2-5; D not resolved. V was pared by 3 bases and J by 5 bases, with 11 bases between. CDR1 SGHRS and CDR2 YFSETQ come from the germline V gene. The CDR3 loop spans 13 amino acids.

V is TRBV29-1 and J is TRBJ1-1, with 7 bases identical to TRBD1. This CDR3 is 12 amino acids long. From germline, CDR1 is SQVTM and CDR2 ANQGSEA. V trimming: 4 bases; J trimming: 5 bases; junction bases outside the gene matches: 4. CDR3 bases: TGCAGCGTTGTAGCCAGGGGGACTGAAGCTTTCTTT. It encodes CSVVARGTEAFF.

This clonotype was seen repeatedly, ten times or more. This chain joins TRBV12-3 or TRBV12-4 and TRBJ1-5, with D uncertain. Trimming cost V 5 bases and J 0 bases, with 11 bases left between them. CDR3 length: 15 amino acids. Here the CDR3 reads CASSISGLSNQPQHF. In DNA, the CDR3 is TGTGCCAGCAGTATCTCAGGACTTAGCAATCAGCCCCAGCATTTT.

This chain links TRBV29-1 with TRBJ2-1, with D perhaps TRBD2 (5 bases). V shed 4 bases and J shed 10 bases, with 14 bases lying between them. The germline V gene encodes CDR1 SQVTM and CDR2 ANQGSEA. The CDR3 extends over 12 amino acids. The CDR3 region has the DNA TGCAGCGTTGTCGTGGCCAGCGGAGAGCAGTTCTTC. Its translation is CSVVVASGEQFF.

This chain joins TRBV30 and TRBJ2-1, with 14 nucleotides matching TRBD2. Trimming removed 3 bases from V and 5 bases from J; junction bases left unmatched: 3. Germline CDR1 reads GTSNPN; CDR2 reads SVGIG (reference sequence). The CDR3 sequence is 15 residues long. The chain's CDR3 is CAWSRTSGGHNEQFF. The CDR3 DNA is TGTGCCTGGAGCCGGACTAGCGGGGGGCACAATGAGCAGTTCTTC.

Here the CDR3 DNA reads TGTGCCAGCAGCTGGGGGAGTCCCCCCTACGAGCAGTACTTC. This sequence encodes CASSWGSPPYEQYF. This chain connects TRBV5-5 to TRBJ2-7; D may be TRBD1 or TRBD2 (5 bases each). Deletions cut 3 bases from V and 2 bases from J, with 12 bases between. Germline V gives CDR1 SGHKS, CDR2 YYEKEE (reference sequence). CDR3 size: 14 residues.

This clonotype was recorded at least ten times. This rearrangement joins TRBV11-2 to TRBJ1-6; D is unclear. V was cut by 4 bases and J by 12 bases, with 10 bases left in between. In germline, CDR1 is SGHAT, CDR2 FQNNGV. The CDR3 covers 12 residues. CDR3 sequence: CASSSPWEPLHF. The CDR3 DNA follows: TGTGCCAGCAGCTCACCCTGGGAACCCCTCCACTTT.

The V and J genes are TRBV4-3 and TRBJ2-7, with D possibly TRBD2 on 6 matching bases. Deletions cut 2 bases from V and 4 bases from J, with 15 bases between. Germline assignment: CDR1 LGHNA and CDR2 YSLEER. The CDR3 runs to 15 residues. This chain's CDR3 is CASSQKPRTIYEQYF. The CDR3, as DNA: TGCGCCAGCAGCCAAAAACCTCGGACTATTTACGAGCAGTACTTC.

Ten or more counts support this clonotype. The chain joins TRBV13 to TRBJ1-4; D not certain. Looked up from germline, CDR1 is PRHDT and CDR2 is FYEKMQ (reference sequence). This CDR3 region has 14 residues. Trimming pared 4 bases from V and 7 bases from J, leaving 13 bases between. In DNA form, the CDR3 reads TGTGCCAGCAGCTCGTACAGTCGTCGTGAAAAACTGTTTTTT. Its translation is CASSSYSRREKLFF.

This clonotype showed up just a few times. This rearrangement joins TRBV28 to TRBJ2-5; 7 bases are a match to TRBD1. CDR1 is MDHEN, CDR2 SYDVKM, per germline. This CDR3 spans 17 amino acids. Trimming took 4 bases from V and 6 from J; bases not matched to a gene: 17. CDR3 sequence: CASSYPPKERGRKTQYF. The DNA for the CDR3 is TGTGCCAGCAGTTACCCGCCTAAAGAAAGGGGGCGAAAGACCCAGTACTTC. Filled out from reference TRBV28 and TRBJ2-5, the complete variable domain reads DVKVTQSSRYLVKRTGEKVFLECVQDMDHENMFWYRQDPGLGLRLIYFSYDVKMKEKGDIPEGYSVSREKKERFSLILESASTNQTSMYLCASSYPPKERGRKTQYFGPGTRLLVL.

Many counts were recorded for this clonotype. The chain uses TRBV6-5 and TRBJ1-3; 7 positions agree with TRBD1. Germline CDR1 and CDR2: MNHEY and SVGAGI. V trimming: 5 bases; J trimming: 8 bases; junction bases outside the gene matches: 6. The CDR3 extends over 13 amino acids. DNA for the CDR3: TGTGCCAGCAGTCGACAGGGCGCGGACACCATATATTTT. Its translation is CASSRQGADTIYF.

This clonotype was counted ten times or more. The V and J genes are TRBV6-6 and TRBJ1-4, with 11 bases matching TRBD1. CDR1 and CDR2 (germline): MNHNY, SVGAGI (reference sequence). CDR3 length equals 15 residues. V gave up 0 bases and J gave up 8 bases; unmatched junction bases: 2. For the CDR3, the DNA is TGTGCCAGCAGTTACTCGGACAGGGGGCTAGAAAAACTGTTTTTT. Its translation: CASSYSDRGLEKLFF.

This clonotype was found a few times. In nucleotides, the CDR3 is TGTGCCAGCTCAGCGGGACAGAACTATGGCTACACCTTC. Its protein product is CASSAGQNYGYTF. J is TRBJ1-2 and V is TRBV18; 7 nucleotides line up with TRBD1. This CDR3 contains 13 residues. Germline V CDR1 and CDR2: KGHSH, LQKENI. The junction had 2 bases not matched to a gene; V was cut back by 5 bases and J by 2 bases.

There are many counts of this clonotype. The rearrangement uses TRBV24-1 and TRBJ2-3, with 7 bases aligning to TRBD1. The germline V gene encodes CDR1 KGHDR and CDR2 SFDVKD. The CDR3 sequence is 16 residues long. The V gene end was trimmed by 2 bases and the J gene end by 2 bases; junction bases not matched to a gene: 6. Written as DNA, the CDR3 is TGTGCCACCAGTGATTATACGGGACAGACCACAGATACGCAGTATTTT. This gives the protein CATSDYTGQTTDTQYF.

This clonotype appeared a few times. The rearrangement uses TRBV2 and TRBJ1-3, with D maybe TRBD1 (5 bases). With 3 bases removed from V and 2 bases from J, the gap between germline ends came to 8 bases. From germline, CDR1 is SNHLY and CDR2 FYNNEI. This CDR3 is built from 14 residues. The CDR3 is CASSDQGAGNTIYF. CDR3 nucleotides: TGTGCCAGCAGTGATCAGGGCGCTGGAAACACCATATATTTT.

The CDR3 DNA is TGTGCCAGCAGCCCTGATGTCCGGAGAGGCCAGTACTTC. Translating gives CASSPDVRRGQYF. The rearrangement links TRBV28 to TRBJ2-5; D is undetermined. Germline V gives CDR1 MDHEN, CDR2 SYDVKM. The CDR3 length is 13 residues. Trimming removed 6 bases from V and 10 bases from J, with 18 bases in between.

The chain uses TRBV6-2 or TRBV6-3 and TRBJ2-5; no reliable D call. Germline V gene data show CDR1 as MNHEY and CDR2 as SVGEGT. This CDR3 has 14 amino acids. V was shortened by 5 bases and J by 2 bases, with 12 bases between the two germline ends. CDR3 region: CASSLRRVQETQYF. The CDR3 region has the DNA TGTGCCAGCAGTCTTCGACGGGTTCAAGAGACCCAGTACTTC.

With respect to this clonotype: A much larger clone sits a single nucleotide away, making a read error possible. The chain combines TRBV12-3 or TRBV12-4 with TRBJ2-3; 9 nucleotides match TRBD2. The V gene end was trimmed by 3 bases and the J gene end by 1 base; junction bases not matched to a gene: 8. CDR3 length: 17 amino acids. In nucleotides, the CDR3 is TGTGCCAGCAGTTTGGTCGCGGCGGGGGGGGGCACAGATACGCAGTATTTT. Translating it yields CASSLVAAGGGTDTQYF.